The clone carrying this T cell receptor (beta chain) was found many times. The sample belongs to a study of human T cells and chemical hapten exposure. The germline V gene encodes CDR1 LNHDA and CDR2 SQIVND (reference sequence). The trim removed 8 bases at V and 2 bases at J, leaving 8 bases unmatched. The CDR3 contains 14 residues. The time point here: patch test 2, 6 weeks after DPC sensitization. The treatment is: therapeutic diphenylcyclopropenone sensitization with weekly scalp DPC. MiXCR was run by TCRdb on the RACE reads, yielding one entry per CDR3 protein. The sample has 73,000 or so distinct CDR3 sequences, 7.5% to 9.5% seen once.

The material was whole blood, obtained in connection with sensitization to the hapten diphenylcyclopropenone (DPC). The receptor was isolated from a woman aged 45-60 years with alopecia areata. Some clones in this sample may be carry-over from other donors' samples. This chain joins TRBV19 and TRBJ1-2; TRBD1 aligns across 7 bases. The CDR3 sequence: CASSGGTANYGYTF. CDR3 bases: TGTGCCAGTTCAGGGGGGACCGCAAACTATGGCTACACCTTC.